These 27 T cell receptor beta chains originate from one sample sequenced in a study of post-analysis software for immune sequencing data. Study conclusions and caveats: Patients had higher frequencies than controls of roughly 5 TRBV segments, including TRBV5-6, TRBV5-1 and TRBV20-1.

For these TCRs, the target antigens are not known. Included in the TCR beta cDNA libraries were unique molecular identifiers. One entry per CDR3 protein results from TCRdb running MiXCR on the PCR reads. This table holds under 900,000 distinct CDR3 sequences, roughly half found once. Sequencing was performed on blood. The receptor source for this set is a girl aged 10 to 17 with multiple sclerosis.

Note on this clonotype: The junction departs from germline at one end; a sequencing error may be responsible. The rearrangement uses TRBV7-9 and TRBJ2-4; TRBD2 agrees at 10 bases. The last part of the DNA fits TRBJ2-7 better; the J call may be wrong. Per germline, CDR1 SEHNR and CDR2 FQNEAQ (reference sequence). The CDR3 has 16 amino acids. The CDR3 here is CAGSSLSGRAAGEQYF. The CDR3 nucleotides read TGTGCCGGCAGCTCCTTAAGCGGGAGGGCCGCCGGCGAGCAGTACTTC.

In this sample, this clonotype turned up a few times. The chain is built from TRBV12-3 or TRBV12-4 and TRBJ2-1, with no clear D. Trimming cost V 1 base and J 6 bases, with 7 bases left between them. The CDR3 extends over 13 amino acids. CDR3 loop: CASSLGQPNEQFF. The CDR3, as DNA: TGTGCCAGCAGTTTAGGGCAGCCCAATGAGCAGTTCTTC.

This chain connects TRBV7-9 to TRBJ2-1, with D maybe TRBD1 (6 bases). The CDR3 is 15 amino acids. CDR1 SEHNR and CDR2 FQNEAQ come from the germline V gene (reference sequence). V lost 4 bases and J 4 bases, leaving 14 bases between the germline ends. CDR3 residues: CASSWDTPGYNEQFF. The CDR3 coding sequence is TGTGCCAGCAGCTGGGACACGCCGGGATACAATGAGCAGTTCTTC.

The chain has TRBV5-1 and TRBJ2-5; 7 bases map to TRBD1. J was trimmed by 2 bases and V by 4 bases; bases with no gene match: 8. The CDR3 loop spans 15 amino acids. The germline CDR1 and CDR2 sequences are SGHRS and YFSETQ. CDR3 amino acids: CASSLLGQEQETQYF. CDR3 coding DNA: TGCGCCAGCAGCCTTCTAGGACAGGAACAAGAGACCCAGTACTTC.

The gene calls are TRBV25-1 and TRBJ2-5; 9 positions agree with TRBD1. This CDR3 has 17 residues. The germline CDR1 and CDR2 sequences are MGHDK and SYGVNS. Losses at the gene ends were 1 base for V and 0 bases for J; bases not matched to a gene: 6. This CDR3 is CASSEWDREPYQETQYF. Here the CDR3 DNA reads TGTGCCAGCAGTGAATGGGACAGGGAGCCGTACCAAGAGACCCAGTACTTC.

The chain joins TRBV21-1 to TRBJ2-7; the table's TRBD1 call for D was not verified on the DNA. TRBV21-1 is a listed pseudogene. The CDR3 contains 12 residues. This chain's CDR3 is CASWGIPREQYF. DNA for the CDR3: TGTGCCAGCTGGGGGATCCCCCGCGAGCAGTACTTC.

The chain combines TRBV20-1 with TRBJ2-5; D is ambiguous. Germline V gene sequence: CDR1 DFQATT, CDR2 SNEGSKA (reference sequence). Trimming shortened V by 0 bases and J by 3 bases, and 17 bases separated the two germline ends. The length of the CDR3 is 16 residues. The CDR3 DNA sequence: TGCAGTGCTAGAGATAGGTCTCCGGCTCACAAAGAGACCCAGTACTTC. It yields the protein CSARDRSPAHKETQYF.

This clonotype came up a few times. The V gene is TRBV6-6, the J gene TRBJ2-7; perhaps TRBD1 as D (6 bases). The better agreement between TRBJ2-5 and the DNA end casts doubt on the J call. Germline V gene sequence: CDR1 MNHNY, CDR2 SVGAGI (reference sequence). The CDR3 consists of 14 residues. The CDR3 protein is CASSYSTGRETQYF. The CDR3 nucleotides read TGTGCCAGCAGTTACTCAACAGGGCGAGAGACCCAGTACTTC.

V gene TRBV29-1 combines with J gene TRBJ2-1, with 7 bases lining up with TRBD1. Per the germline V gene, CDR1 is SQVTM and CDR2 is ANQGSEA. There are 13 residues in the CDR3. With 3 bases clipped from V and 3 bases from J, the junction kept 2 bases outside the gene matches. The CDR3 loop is CSVDGQVYNEQFF. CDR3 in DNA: TGCAGCGTTGACGGACAGGTCTACAATGAGCAGTTCTTC.

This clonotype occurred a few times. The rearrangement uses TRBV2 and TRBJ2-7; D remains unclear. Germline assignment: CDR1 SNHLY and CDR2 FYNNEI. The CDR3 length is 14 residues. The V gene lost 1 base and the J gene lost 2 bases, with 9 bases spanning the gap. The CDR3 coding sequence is TGTGCCAGCAGTGAAGACGGAGTTCCCTACGAGCAGTACTTC. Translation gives CASSEDGVPYEQYF.

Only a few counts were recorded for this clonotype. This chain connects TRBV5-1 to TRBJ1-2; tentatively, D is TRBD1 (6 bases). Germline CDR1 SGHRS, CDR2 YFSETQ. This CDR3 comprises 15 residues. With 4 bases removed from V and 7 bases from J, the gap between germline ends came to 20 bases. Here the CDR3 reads CASSIDSRGPGGYTF. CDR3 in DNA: TGCGCCAGCAGCATCGACTCTCGGGGGCCGGGTGGCTACACCTTC.

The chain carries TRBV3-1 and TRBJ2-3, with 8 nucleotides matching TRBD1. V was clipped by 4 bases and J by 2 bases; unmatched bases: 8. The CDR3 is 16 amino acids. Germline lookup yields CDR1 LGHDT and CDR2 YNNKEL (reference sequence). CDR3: CASSLRQGTTTDTQYF. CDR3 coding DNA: TGTGCCAGCAGCCTGAGACAGGGGACCACCACAGATACGCAGTATTTT.

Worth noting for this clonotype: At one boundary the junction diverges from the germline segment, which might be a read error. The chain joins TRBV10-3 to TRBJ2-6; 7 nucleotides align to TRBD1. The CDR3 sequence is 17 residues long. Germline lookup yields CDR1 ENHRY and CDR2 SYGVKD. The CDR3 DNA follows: TGTGCCATCAGTGCGGACAGGTTACTCTCTGAGGCCAACGTCCTGACTTTC. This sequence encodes CAISADRLLSEANVLTF.

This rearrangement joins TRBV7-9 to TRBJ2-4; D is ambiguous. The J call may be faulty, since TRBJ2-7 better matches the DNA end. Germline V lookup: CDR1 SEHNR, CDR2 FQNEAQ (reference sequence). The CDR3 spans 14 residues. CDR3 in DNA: TGTGCCAGCAGCTTTAACGGCCGTGACTACGAGCAGTACTTC. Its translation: CASSFNGRDYEQYF.

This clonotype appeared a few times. The CDR3 DNA reads TGCGCCAGCAGCCACCAGGACGGTCAAGAGACCCAGTACTTC. The encoded protein is CASSHQDGQETQYF. The chain combines TRBV5-1 with TRBJ2-5; the D is unclear. V lost 4 bases and J 2 bases, leaving 12 bases between the germline ends. Germline assignment: CDR1 SGHRS and CDR2 YFSETQ. This CDR3 has 14 residues.

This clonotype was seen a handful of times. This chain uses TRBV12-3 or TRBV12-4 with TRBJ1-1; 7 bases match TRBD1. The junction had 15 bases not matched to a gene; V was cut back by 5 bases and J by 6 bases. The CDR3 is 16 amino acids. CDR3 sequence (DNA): TGTGCCAGCAGTGTCGGACAGGTGTGGGTGTCGGCTGAAGCTTTCTTT. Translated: CASSVGQVWVSAEAFF.

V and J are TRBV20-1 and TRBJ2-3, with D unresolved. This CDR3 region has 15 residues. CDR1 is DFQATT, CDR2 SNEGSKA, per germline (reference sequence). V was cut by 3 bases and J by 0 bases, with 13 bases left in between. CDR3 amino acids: CSASPWPSSTDTQYF. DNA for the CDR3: TGCAGTGCTAGCCCCTGGCCTTCTAGCACAGATACGCAGTATTTT.

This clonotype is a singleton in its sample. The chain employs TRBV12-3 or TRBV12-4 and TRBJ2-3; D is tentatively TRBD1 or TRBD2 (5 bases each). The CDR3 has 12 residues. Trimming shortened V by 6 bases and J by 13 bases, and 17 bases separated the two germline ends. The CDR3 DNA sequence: TGTGCCAGCAGAAAGGCCGGGACGGACGAGTATTTT. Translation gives CASRKAGTDEYF.

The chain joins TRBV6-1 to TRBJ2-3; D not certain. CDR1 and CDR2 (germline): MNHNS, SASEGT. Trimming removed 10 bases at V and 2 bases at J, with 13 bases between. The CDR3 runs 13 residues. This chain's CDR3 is CAINWLNTDTQYF. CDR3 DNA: TGTGCCATCAACTGGTTAAACACAGATACGCAGTATTTT.

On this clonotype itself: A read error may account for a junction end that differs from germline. CDR3 sequence (DNA): TGTGCCAGTTGGACAGGTATGCCCAATGAGCAGGTCTTC. It translates to CASWTGMPNEQVF. The chain has TRBV28 and TRBJ2-1; 7 bases are a match to TRBD1. CDR3 size: 13 residues. Germline CDR1 MDHEN, CDR2 SYDVKM.

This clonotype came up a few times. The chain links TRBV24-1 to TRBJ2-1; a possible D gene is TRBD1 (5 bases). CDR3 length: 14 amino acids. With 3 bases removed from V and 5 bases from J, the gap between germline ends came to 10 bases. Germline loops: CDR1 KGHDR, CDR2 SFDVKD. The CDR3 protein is CATSDTGTNNEQFF. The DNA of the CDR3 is TGTGCCACCAGTGATACAGGAACAAACAATGAGCAGTTCTTC.

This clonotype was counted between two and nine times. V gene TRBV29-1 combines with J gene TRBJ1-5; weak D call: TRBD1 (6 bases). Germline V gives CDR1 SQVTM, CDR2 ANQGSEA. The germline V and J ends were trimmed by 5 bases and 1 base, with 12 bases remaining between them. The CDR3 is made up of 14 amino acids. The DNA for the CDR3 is TGCAGCGTTTCCTCAACAGGGAGCAATCAGCCCCAGCATTTT. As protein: CSVSSTGSNQPQHF.

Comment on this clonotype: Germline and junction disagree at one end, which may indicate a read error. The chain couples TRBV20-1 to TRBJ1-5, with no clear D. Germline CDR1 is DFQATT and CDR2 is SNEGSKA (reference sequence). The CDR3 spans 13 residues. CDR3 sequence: CSASGRSNQPRHF. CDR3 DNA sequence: TGCAGTGCTAGTGGGAGATCCAATCAGCCCCGGCATTTT.

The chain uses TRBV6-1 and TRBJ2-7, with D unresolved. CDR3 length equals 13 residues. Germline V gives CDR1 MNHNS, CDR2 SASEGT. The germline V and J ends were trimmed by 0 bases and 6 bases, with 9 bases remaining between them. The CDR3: CASSEAGISEQYF. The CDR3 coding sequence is TGTGCCAGCAGTGAAGCGGGCATTTCCGAGCAGTACTTC.

The CDR3 reads CASSLALAAYNEQFF. CDR3 nucleotides: TGTGCCAGCAGCCTAGCTCTAGCGGCCTACAATGAGCAGTTCTTC. The rearrangement links TRBV9 to TRBJ2-1, with 7 bases that match TRBD2. V lost 4 bases to trimming and J lost 2 bases; unmatched junction nucleotides: 6. The CDR3 totals 15 residues. Germline CDR1 SGDLS, CDR2 YYNGEE.

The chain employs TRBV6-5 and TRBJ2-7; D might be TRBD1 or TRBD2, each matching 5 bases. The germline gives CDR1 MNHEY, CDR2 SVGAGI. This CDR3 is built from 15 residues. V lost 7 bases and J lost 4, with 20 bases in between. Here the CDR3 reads CASTQNRDGAYEQYF. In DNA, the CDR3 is TGTGCCAGCACTCAGAATCGGGACGGGGCTTACGAGCAGTACTTC.

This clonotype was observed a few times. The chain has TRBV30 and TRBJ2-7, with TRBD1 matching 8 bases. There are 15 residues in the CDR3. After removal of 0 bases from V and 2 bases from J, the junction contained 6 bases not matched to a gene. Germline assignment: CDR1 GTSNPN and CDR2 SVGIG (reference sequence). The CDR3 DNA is TGTGCCTGGAGTGTACCAGGACAGGGAACCTACGAGCAGTACTTC. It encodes CAWSVPGQGTYEQYF.